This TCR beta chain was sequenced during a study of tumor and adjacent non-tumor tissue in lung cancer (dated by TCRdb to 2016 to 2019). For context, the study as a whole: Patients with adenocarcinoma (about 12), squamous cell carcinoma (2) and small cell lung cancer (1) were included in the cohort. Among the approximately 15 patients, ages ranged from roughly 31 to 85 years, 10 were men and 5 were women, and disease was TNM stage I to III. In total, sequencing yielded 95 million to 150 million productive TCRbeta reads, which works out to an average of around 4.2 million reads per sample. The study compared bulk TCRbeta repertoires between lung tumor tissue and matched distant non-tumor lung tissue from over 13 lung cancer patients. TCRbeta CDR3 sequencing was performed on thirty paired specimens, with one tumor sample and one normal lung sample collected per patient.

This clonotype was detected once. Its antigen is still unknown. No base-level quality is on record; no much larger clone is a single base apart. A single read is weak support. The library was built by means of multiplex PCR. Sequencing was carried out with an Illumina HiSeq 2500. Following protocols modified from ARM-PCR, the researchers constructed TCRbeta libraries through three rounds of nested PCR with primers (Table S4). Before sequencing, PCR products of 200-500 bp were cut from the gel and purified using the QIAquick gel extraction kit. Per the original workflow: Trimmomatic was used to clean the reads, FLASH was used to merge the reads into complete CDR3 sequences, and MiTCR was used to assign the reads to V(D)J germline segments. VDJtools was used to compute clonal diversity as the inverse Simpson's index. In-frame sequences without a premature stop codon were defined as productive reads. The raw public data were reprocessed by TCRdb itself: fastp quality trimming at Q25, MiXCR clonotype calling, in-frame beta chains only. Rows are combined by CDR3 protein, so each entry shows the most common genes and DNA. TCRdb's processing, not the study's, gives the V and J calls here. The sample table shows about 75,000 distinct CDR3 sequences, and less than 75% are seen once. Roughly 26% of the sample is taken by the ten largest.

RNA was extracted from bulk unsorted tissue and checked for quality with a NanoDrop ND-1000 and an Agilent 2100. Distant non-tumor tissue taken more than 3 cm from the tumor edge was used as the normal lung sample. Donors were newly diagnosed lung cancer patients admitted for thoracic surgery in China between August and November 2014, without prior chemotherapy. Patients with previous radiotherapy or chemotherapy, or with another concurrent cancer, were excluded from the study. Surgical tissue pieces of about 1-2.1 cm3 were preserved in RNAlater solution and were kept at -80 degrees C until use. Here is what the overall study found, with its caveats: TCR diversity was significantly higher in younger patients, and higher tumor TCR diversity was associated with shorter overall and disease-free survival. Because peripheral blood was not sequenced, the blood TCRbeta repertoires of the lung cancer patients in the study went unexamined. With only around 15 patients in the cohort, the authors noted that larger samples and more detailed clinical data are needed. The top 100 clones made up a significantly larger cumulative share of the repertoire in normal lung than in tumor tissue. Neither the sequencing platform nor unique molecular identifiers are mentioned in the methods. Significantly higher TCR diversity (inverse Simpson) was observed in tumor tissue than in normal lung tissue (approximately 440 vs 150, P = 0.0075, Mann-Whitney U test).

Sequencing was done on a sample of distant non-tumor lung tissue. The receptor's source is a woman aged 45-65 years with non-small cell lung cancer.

In nucleotide form, the sequence is TGTGCCAGCAAATCGACCGACAATCAGCCCCAGCATTTT. Its translation is CASKSTDNQPQHF. The sequence is built from TRBV6-1 and TRBJ1-5; there is no confident call for the D gene. The CDR3 sequence holds 13 residues, the cysteine and phenylalanine included. Of all the DNA, just the CDR3 is kept, 39 bases in frame from base 1. The germline V gene sets CDR1 to MNHNS and CDR2 to SASEGT. V is reduced by 7 bases and J by 3 bases, leaving a spacing of 10 bases between them.